The next 24 T cell receptor beta chains were all read from a single sample in a study of T cell responses to AZD1222 COVID-19 vaccine. Clones were read by immunoSEQ multiplex PCR, and TCRdb kept only the in-frame ones, dropping some. The sample yields 90,000 to 95,000 clones, more than 70% seen once. The sequences come from peripheral blood, collected on day 0 of AZD1222 vaccination. Receptors were obtained from an adult in good health.

The rearrangement joins TRBV11-2 to TRBJ2-2, with D hard to call. Germline CDR1 is SGHAT and CDR2 is FQNNGV. This CDR3 has 12 amino acids. Trimming stripped 2 bases from V and 6 bases from J, with 4 bases between. For the CDR3, the DNA is TGTGCCAGCAGCTTAATCGCCGGGGAGCTGTTTTTT. Residues: CASSLIAGELFF.

The genes are TRBV5-1 and TRBJ2-7; D is undetermined. This CDR3 is 13 amino acids long. Germline CDR1 reads SGHRS; CDR2 reads YFSETQ. The V and J ends lost 4 bases and 0 bases respectively, with 8 bases between them. The CDR3 here is CASSGLVSYEQYF. The CDR3, as DNA: TGCGCCAGCAGCGGGCTAGTCTCCTACGAGCAGTACTTC. Looking up the rest from reference TRBV5-1 and TRBJ2-7 gives the full variable domain: KAGVTQTPRYLIKTRGQQVTLSCSPISGHRSVSWYQQTPGQGLQFLFEYFSETQRNKGNFPGRFSGRQFSNSRSEMNVSTLELGDSALYLCASSGLVSYEQYFGPGTRLTVT.

This clone was counted a few times. V usage is TRBV11-2 and J usage is TRBJ1-2; the match to TRBD1 covers 7 bases. Per the germline V gene, CDR1 is SGHAT and CDR2 is FQNNGV. This CDR3 has 15 residues. J lost 3 bases, V lost 1 base, and 5 bases had no gene match. CDR3 DNA sequence: TGTGCCAGCAGCTTAGGTGGACAGGATTACTATGGCTACACCTTC. It encodes CASSLGGQDYYGYTF.

The chain is built from TRBV18 and TRBJ1-6, with 7 positions matching TRBD1. CDR3 length equals 15 residues. V trimming: 5 bases; J trimming: 9 bases; junction bases outside the gene matches: 10. Germline V gene sequence: CDR1 KGHSH, CDR2 LQKENI. DNA for the CDR3: TGTGCCAGCTCAGCCTCCCAGGGGGGGGCTTCACCCCTCCACTTT. Its translation: CASSASQGGASPLHF.

The V call is TRBV19, the J call TRBJ1-2; D unclear. Germline CDR1 is LNHDA and CDR2 is SQIVND (reference sequence). With 9 bases removed from V and 8 bases from J, the gap between germline ends came to 16 bases. The CDR3 is made up of 12 amino acids. CDR3 sequence: CASTAPMRGYTF. The CDR3 bases are TGTGCCAGCACCGCCCCGATGAGGGGCTACACCTTC. Full variable domain (missing parts from reference TRBV19 and TRBJ1-2): DGGITQSPKYLFRKEGQNVTLSCEQNLNHDAMYWYRQDPGQGLRLIYYSQIVNDFQKGDIAEGYSVSREKKESFPLTVTSAQKNPTAFYLCASTAPMRGYTFGSGTRLTVV.

The CDR3 region is CASSQDRSTDTQYF. CDR3 bases: TGTGCCAGCAGCCAAGATCGATCTACAGATACGCAGTATTTT. This chain connects TRBV4-2 to TRBJ2-3; no definite D call. Germline values: CDR1 LGHNA, CDR2 YNFKEQ. V was trimmed by 0 bases and J by 3 bases, leaving 7 bases between them. This CDR3 is 14 amino acids long.

The chain employs TRBV6-5 and TRBJ1-6; D not resolved. There are 15 residues in the CDR3. CDR1 and CDR2 from the germline V gene are MNHEY and SVGAGI. Between the trimmed V and J ends, which lost 0 bases and 6 bases, there was a span of 9 bases. CDR3 protein: CASSYSRAPNSPLHF. The CDR3 DNA reads TGTGCCAGCAGTTACTCCCGGGCCCCTAATTCACCCCTCCACTTT.

This clone was observed a few times. This chain joins TRBV18 and TRBJ1-1; D possibly corresponds to TRBD1 (6 bases). CDR3 length: 15 residues. CDR1 is KGHSH, CDR2 LQKENI, per germline. Trimming removed 3 bases at V and 4 bases at J, with 15 bases between. CDR3: CASSPSEGGFTEAFF. In DNA form, the CDR3 reads TGTGCCAGCTCACCGTCCGAGGGGGGGTTCACTGAAGCTTTCTTT.

The chain carries TRBV6-5 and TRBJ1-1, with a possible D match to TRBD1 (6 bases). The CDR3 covers 14 residues. V lost 7 bases and J 3 bases, leaving 15 bases between the germline ends. Germline CDR1 and CDR2: MNHEY and SVGAGI. The CDR3 here is CASTLLGGDTEAFF. In nucleotides, the CDR3 is TGTGCCAGCACCCTACTCGGGGGCGACACTGAAGCTTTCTTT.

The V and J genes are TRBV10-2 and TRBJ2-7, with 7 bases that match TRBD1. From germline, CDR1 is WSHSY and CDR2 SAAADI. J lost 4 bases, V lost 7 bases, and 16 bases had no gene match. CDR3 length: 16 amino acids. The CDR3 loop is CASKPGTAIKGYEQYF. CDR3 nucleotides: TGCGCCAGCAAACCCGGGACAGCTATTAAGGGGTACGAGCAGTACTTC.

The rearrangement joins TRBV30 to TRBJ1-1; weak D call: TRBD1 (5 bases). The germline V and J ends were trimmed by 8 bases and 2 bases, with 15 bases remaining between them. In germline, CDR1 is GTSNPN, CDR2 SVGIG (reference sequence). The CDR3 spans 13 residues. The CDR3 nucleotides read TGTGCCGGTTGGGGGGGGATAAACACTGAAGCTTTCTTT. It yields the protein CAGWGGINTEAFF.

The gene calls are TRBV7-2 and TRBJ1-4, with no clear D. Trimming removed 5 bases at V and 8 bases at J, with 15 bases between. The CDR3 sequence is 14 residues long. Looked up from germline, CDR1 is SGHTA and CDR2 is FQGNSA. CDR3 DNA sequence: TGTGCCAGCAGCAGATATCGGGGAGCCGAAAAACTGTTTTTT. It yields the protein CASSRYRGAEKLFF. Full variable domain (missing parts from reference TRBV7-2 and TRBJ1-4): GAGVSQSPSNKVTEKGKDVELRCDPISGHTALYWYRQSLGQGLEFLIYFQGNSAPDKSGLPSDRFSAERTGGSVSTLTIQRTQQEDSAVYLCASSRYRGAEKLFFGSGTQLSVL.

Here the CDR3 reads CASSLDEGRTEAFF. CDR3 nucleotides: TGTGCCAGCAGCTTAGATGAGGGAAGGACTGAAGCTTTCTTT. This chain joins TRBV7-8 and TRBJ1-1; no clear D. Germline CDR1 SGHVS, CDR2 FQNEAQ. CDR3 length: 14 residues. The ends were cut back, 1 base at V and 5 bases at J, with 11 bases in the middle.

This chain connects TRBV5-1 to TRBJ2-1; D is possibly TRBD1 or TRBD2 (5 bases each). Germline loops: CDR1 SGHRS, CDR2 YFSETQ. The CDR3 covers 15 residues. Between the trimmed V and J ends, which lost 0 bases and 6 bases, there was a span of 13 bases. CDR3 in DNA: TGCGCCAGCAGCTTGGCCCCCGGGGCGGCCAATGAGCAGTTCTTC. Translation: CASSLAPGAANEQFF.

The V call is TRBV7-9, the J call TRBJ1-6; D may be TRBD1 (5 bases). Germline-derived CDR1 and CDR2 are SEHNR and FQNEAQ (reference sequence). The V end was cut by 7 bases, the J end by 9 bases, with 16 bases between. The CDR3 has 14 amino acids. CDR3 sequence: CASTLAGGSSPLHF. The DNA for the CDR3 is TGTGCCAGCACCCTAGCGGGGGGGAGTTCACCCCTCCACTTT.

This clone was detected only once. The CDR3 loop reads CASSMPGQGYYGYTF. Written as DNA, the CDR3 is TGTGCCAGCAGCATGCCGGGACAGGGATACTATGGCTACACCTTC. The genes are TRBV5-4 and TRBJ1-2, with TRBD1 matching over 9 bases. V lost 4 bases to trimming and J lost 3 bases; unmatched junction nucleotides: 7. Germline values: CDR1 SGHNT, CDR2 YYREEE (reference sequence). The CDR3 is made up of 15 amino acids.

The chain links TRBV5-5 to TRBJ1-1; TRBD1 might be the D (5 bases). Trimming removed 4 bases from V and 1 base from J, with 17 bases in between. The CDR3 sequence is 16 residues long. CDR1 is SGHKS and CDR2 is YYEKEE in the germline V gene (reference sequence). The CDR3 region has the DNA TGTGCCAGCAGCCGGGTAGGATTTGGGGCGAACACTGAAGCTTTCTTT. Translating it yields CASSRVGFGANTEAFF.

The rearrangement uses TRBV5-6 and TRBJ1-4, with D unclear. The CDR3 runs to 13 residues. Germline V gene sequence: CDR1 SGHDT, CDR2 YYEEEE. Trimming took 0 bases from V and 9 from J, leaving 9 bases between them. This CDR3 is CASSLGSRKKLFF. In DNA, the CDR3 is TGTGCCAGCAGCTTGGGCAGCCGGAAAAAACTGTTTTTT.

V is TRBV28 and J is TRBJ1-5; 8 bases map to TRBD1. Germline CDR1 and CDR2: MDHEN and SYDVKM. The trim removed 6 bases at V and 2 bases at J, leaving 12 bases unmatched. CDR3 length equals 17 residues. CDR3 residues: CASSRSQGALGNQPQHF. The CDR3 DNA reads TGTGCCAGCAGCCGCAGCCAGGGGGCTTTAGGCAATCAGCCCCAGCATTTT.

The CDR3 region has the DNA TGTGCCAGCAGCGCACCGGACCAGGAGACCCAGCATTTT. This sequence encodes CASSAPDQETQHF. The chain recombines TRBV7-2 with TRBJ1-5; D is unresolved. This CDR3 contains 13 residues. The germline V gene encodes CDR1 SGHTA and CDR2 FQGNSA. Trimming cost V 5 bases and J 11 bases, with 16 bases left between them.

The genes are TRBV7-2 and TRBJ1-4; D perhaps matches TRBD1 (5 bases). Looked up from germline, CDR1 is SGHTA and CDR2 is FQGNSA. V was clipped by 1 base and J by 4 bases, with 7 bases between them. This CDR3 region has 14 residues. The CDR3 here is CASSLVRGNEKLFF. CDR3 coding DNA: TGTGCCAGCAGCTTAGTAAGGGGTAATGAAAAACTGTTTTTT.

The V and J genes are TRBV19 and TRBJ2-3; TRBD1 agrees at 7 bases. From germline, CDR1 is LNHDA and CDR2 SQIVND (reference sequence). The CDR3 is 15 amino acids. V lost 1 base to trimming and J lost 1 base; unmatched junction nucleotides: 2. The CDR3 DNA follows: TGTGCCAGTAGTATAGGTACAGGGGGCACAGATACGCAGTATTTT. Protein sequence: CASSIGTGGTDTQYF.

The gene calls are TRBV6-5 and TRBJ2-5, with D perhaps matching TRBD1 or TRBD2 (5 bases each). This CDR3 has 12 amino acids. V lost 7 bases and J 4 bases, leaving 10 bases between the germline ends. From germline, CDR1 is MNHEY and CDR2 SVGAGI. The CDR3: CASTGTGETQYF. In DNA form, the CDR3 reads TGTGCCAGCACCGGGACGGGAGAGACCCAGTACTTC.

J is TRBJ2-7 and V is TRBV7-6, with D perhaps matching TRBD2 (5 bases). CDR1 SGHVS and CDR2 FNYEAQ come from the germline V gene. Trimming took 0 bases from V and 2 from J, leaving 8 bases between them. This CDR3 is 14 amino acids long. The CDR3 region is CASSLAEGPYEQYF. CDR3 DNA: TGTGCCAGCAGCTTAGCTGAGGGTCCCTACGAGCAGTACTTC.